This T cell receptor (beta chain) originates from a study of cytomegalovirus exposure and HLA in healthy donors. Study-level findings and limits: The classifier was said to identify cytomegalovirus status with high specificity and sensitivity.

In regard to this clone: The antigen is unknown.

The PCR contained 60 Vbeta and 13 Jbeta primers. Clones were sequenced by immunoSEQ multiplex PCR, and TCRdb holds only the in-frame ones, with some missing. The table lists more than 85,000 clones, 65% to 80% of them singletons. The germline CDR1 and CDR2 sequences are LGHNA and YNFKEQ. The CDR3 is made up of 17 amino acids. V shed 0 bases, J shed 7 bases, and the junction held 10 bases outside the gene matches. The genes are TRBV4-2 and TRBJ1-4, with 8 positions matching TRBD1. The source material was PBMCs. The TCR was taken from a man in his thirties or forties in good health and CMV-seropositive. The CDR3 is CASSQEAGGSGFEKLFF. Written as DNA, the CDR3 is TGTGCCAGCAGCCAAGAGGCAGGGGGCAGTGGGTTTGAAAAACTGTTTTTT.